Sequencing of this T cell receptor beta chain was carried out in a study of vaccination and CD4 T cells after COVID-19. Study in general: Convalescent patients gave post-COVID blood a median about 100 days post-diagnosis, range 35 to 161.

V lost 1 base, J lost 6 bases, and 5 bases stayed unmatched. CDR3 length: 15 amino acids. Germline values: CDR1 LNHNV, CDR2 YYDKDF (reference sequence). Cultured CD4+ T-cell DNA underwent Oncomine TCR Beta short-read sequencing. TCRdb re-called the PCR reads through MiXCR, storing one row per CDR3 protein. The sample consists of about 15,000 distinct CDR3 sequences, roughly 52% of them appearing once. Treatment described: roughly 11-day PBMC culture with coronavirus spike peptide pools or control peptides (ViraFEST assay). On this clonotype: The antigen is not known.

The sequencing here drew on CD4+ T cells from blood, cultured in vitro, taken before SARS-CoV-2 vaccination. This TCR was recovered from a human donor who had recovered from COVID-19. This sequence joins TRBV15 and TRBJ2-1, with 8 positions matching TRBD2. CDR3 region: CATSRVLAEGNEQFF. DNA of the CDR3: TGTGCCACCAGCAGAGTACTAGCGGAGGGCAATGAGCAGTTCTTC.